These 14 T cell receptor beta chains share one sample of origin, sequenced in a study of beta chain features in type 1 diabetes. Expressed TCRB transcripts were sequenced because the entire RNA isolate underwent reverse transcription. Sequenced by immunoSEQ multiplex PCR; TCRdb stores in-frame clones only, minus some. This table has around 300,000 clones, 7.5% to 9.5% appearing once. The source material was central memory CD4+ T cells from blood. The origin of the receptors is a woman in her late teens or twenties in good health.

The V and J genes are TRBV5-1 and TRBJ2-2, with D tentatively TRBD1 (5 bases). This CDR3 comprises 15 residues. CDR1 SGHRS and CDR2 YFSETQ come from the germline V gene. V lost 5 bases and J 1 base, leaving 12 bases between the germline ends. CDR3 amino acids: CASRVGHRNTGELFF. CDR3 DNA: TGCGCCAGCAGGGTTGGACACCGGAACACCGGGGAGCTGTTTTTT. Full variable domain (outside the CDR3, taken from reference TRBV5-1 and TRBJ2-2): KAGVTQTPRYLIKTRGQQVTLSCSPISGHRSVSWYQQTPGQGLQFLFEYFSETQRNKGNFPGRFSGRQFSNSRSEMNVSTLELGDSALYLCASRVGHRNTGELFFGEGSRLTVL.

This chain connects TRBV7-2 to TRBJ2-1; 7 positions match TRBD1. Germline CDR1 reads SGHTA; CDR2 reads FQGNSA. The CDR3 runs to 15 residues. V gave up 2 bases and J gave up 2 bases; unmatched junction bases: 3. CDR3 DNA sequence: TGTGCCAGCAGCTTATCCGGACAGGCCTACAATGAGCAGTTCTTC. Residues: CASSLSGQAYNEQFF.

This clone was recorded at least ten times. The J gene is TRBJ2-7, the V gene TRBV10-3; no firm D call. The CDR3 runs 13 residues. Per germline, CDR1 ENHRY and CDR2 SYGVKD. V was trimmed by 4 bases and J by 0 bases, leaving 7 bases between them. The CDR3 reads CAISGPNSYEQYV. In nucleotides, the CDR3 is TGTGCCATCAGTGGGCCCAACTCCTACGAGCAGTACGTC.

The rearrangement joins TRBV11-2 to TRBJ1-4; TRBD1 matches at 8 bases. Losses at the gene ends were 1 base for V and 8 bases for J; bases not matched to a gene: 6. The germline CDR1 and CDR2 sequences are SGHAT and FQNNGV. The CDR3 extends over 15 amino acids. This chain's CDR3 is CASSLGHRGGEKLFF. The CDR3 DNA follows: TGTGCCAGCAGCTTAGGACACAGGGGGGGCGAAAAACTGTTTTTT.

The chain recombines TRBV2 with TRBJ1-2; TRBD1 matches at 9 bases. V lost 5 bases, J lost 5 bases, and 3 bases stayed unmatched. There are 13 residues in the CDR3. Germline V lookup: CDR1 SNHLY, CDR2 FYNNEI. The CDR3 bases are TGTGCCAGCAGTCAGGACAGGGGTTATGGCTACACCTTC. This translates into CASSQDRGYGYTF.

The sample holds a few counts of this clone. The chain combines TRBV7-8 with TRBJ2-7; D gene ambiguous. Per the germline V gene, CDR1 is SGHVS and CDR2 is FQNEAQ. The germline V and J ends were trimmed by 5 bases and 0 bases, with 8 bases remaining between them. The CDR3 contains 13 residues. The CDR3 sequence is CASSRRNSYEQYF. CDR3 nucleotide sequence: TGTGCCAGCAGCCGGCGGAACTCCTACGAGCAGTACTTC.

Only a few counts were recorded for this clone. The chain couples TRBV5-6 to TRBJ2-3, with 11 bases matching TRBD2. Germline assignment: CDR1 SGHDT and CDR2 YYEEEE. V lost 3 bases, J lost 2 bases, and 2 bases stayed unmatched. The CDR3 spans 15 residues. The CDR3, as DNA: TGTGCCAGCAGCTGGGGACTAGCGGCCACAGATACGCAGTATTTT. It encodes CASSWGLAATDTQYF.

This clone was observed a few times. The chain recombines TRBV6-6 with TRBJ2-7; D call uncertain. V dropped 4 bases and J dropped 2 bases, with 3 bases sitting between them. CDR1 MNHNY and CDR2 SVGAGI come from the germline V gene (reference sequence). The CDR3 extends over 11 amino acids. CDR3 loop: CASSSPYEQYF. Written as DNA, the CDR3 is TGTGCCAGCAGTTCCCCCTACGAGCAGTACTTC.

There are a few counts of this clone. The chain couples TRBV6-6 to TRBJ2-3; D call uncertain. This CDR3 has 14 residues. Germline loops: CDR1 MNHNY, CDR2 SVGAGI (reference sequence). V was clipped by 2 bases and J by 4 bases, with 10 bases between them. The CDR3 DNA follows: TGTGCCAGCAGTTACAGGGTTTCCGCAGATACGCAGTATTTT. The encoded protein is CASSYRVSADTQYF.

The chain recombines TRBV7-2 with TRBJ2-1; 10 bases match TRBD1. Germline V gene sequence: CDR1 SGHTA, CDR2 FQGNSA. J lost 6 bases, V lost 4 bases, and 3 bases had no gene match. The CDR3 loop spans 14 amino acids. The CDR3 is CASSWRTGGNEQFF. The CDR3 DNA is TGTGCCAGCAGCTGGAGGACAGGGGGCAATGAGCAGTTCTTC. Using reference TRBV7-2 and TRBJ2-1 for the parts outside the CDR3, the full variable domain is GAGVSQSPSNKVTEKGKDVELRCDPISGHTALYWYRQSLGQGLEFLIYFQGNSAPDKSGLPSDRFSAERTGGSVSTLTIQRTQQEDSAVYLCASSWRTGGNEQFFGPGTRLTVL.

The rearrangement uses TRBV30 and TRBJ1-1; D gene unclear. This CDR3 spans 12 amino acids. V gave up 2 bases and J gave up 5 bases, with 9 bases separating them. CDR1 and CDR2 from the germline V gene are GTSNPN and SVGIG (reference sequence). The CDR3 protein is CAWSPGRTEAFF. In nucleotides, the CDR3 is TGTGCCTGGAGTCCAGGTCGGACTGAAGCTTTCTTT.

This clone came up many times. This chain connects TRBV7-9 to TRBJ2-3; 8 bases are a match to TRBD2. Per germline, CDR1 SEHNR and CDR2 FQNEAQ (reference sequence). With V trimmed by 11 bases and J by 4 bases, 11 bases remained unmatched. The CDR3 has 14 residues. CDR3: CASRVAGQSDTQYF. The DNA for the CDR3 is TGTGCCTCCAGGGTAGCGGGACAATCAGATACGCAGTATTTT.

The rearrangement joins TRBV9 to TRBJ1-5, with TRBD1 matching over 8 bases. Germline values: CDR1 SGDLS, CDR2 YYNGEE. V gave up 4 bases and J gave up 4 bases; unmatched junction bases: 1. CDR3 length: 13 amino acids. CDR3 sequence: CASSRDRNQPQHF. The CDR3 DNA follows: TGTGCCAGCAGCCGGGACAGGAATCAGCCCCAGCATTTT.

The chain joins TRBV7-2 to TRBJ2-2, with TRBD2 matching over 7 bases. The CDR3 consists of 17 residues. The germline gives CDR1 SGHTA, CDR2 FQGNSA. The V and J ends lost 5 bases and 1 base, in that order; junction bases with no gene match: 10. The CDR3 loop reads CASSPDLSGLNTGELFF. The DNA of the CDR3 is TGTGCCAGCAGCCCCGACCTTAGCGGGTTGAACACCGGGGAGCTGTTTTTT.